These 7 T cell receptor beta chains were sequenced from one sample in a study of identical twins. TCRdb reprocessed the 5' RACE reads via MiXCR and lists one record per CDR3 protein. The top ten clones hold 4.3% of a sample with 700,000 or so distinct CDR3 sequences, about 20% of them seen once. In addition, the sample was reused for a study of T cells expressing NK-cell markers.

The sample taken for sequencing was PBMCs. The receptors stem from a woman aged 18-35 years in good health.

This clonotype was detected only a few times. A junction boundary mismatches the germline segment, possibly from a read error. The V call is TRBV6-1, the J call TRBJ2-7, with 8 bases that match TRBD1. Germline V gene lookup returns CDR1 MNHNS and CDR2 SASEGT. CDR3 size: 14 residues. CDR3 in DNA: TGTGCCAGCACAGGGGGCAACCGAGCGAACTGGCAAGGGTTC. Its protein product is CASTGGNRANWQGF.

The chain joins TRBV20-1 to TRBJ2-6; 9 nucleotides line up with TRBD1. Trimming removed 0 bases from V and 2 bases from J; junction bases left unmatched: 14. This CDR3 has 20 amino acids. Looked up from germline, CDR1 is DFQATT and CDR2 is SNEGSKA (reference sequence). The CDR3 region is CSARDRFTGQGYPGANVLTF. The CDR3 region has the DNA TGCAGTGCTAGAGATAGGTTCACGGGACAGGGTTATCCTGGGGCCAACGTCCTGACTTTC.

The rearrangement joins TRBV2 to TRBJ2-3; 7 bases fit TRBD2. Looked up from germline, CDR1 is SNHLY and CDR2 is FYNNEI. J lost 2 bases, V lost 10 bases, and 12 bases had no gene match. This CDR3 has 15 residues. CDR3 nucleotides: TGTGCCATCCAGACCCCTAGCGGAAACACAGATACGCAGTATTTT. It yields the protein CAIQTPSGNTDTQYF.

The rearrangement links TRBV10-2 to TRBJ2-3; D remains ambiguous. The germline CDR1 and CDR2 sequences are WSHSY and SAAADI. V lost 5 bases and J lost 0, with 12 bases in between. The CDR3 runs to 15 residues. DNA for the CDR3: TGCGCCAGCAGTCCTTCGACACTTAGCACAGATACGCAGTATTTT. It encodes CASSPSTLSTDTQYF.

The CDR3 loop is CASSLDGRSYGYTF. The CDR3 nucleotides read TGTGCCAGCAGCTTAGATGGTCGGAGCTATGGCTACACCTTC. This chain joins TRBV7-2 and TRBJ1-2; D ambiguous. V was trimmed by 1 base and J by 4 bases, leaving 10 bases between them. Germline CDR1 is SGHTA and CDR2 is FQGNSA. The CDR3 spans 14 residues.

As DNA, the CDR3 is TGCAGTGCTGAGGGGCCCGGGACTAGCGGCAACAATGAGCAGTTCTTC. It specifies CSAEGPGTSGNNEQFF. The chain joins TRBV20-1 to TRBJ2-1; 11 bases are a match to TRBD2. Germline values: CDR1 DFQATT, CDR2 SNEGSKA (reference sequence). Trimming cost V 5 bases and J 5 bases; bases outside gene matches: 11. The CDR3 runs to 16 residues.

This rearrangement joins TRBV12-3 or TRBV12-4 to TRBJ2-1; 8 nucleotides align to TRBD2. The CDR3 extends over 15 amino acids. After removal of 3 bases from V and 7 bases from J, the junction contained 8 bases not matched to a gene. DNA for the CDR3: TGTGCCAGCAGTTTTACGACTAGCGCTCGGAATGAGCAGTTCTTC. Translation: CASSFTTSARNEQFF.